This is a list of T cell receptor beta chains from one sample in a study of shared clonotypes between healthy human individuals. The data were produced by immunoSEQ multiplex PCR, yet TCRdb's version contains in-frame clones alone and is incomplete. The sample has fewer than 3 million clones, roughly 92% seen once; the top ten hold around 0.4%. Sequenced: naive CD4+ T cells from PBMCs. The receptor set was obtained from a man aged 18 to 29 in good health. Some clones in this sample may be carry-over from other donors' samples. Each CDR3 is given with its conserved first and last residue. D genes are given only for firm matches. Not every row has a clone size; where given, it reads once, few, many or a size class.

13,TRBD1,-,TRBJ2-5,TRBV2,CASSSDREETQYF,TGTGCCAGCAGCTCAGACAGGGAAGAGACCCAGTACTTC
13,-,-,TRBJ1-1,TRBV28,CASSIDSYPEAFF,TGTGCCAGCAGTATAGACAGCTACCCTGAAGCTTTCTTT
16,TRBD1,-,TRBJ1-3,TRBV5-5,CASSMAPGGPGNTIYF,TGTGCCAGCAGCATGGCCCCAGGGGGGCCTGGAAACACCATATATTTT
15,-,-,TRBJ2-5,TRBV28,CASNSWFSGQETQYF,TGTGCCAGCAACTCTTGGTTTAGCGGACAAGAGACCCAGTACTTC
13,-,-,TRBJ1-2,TRBV28,CASSLARGYGYTF,TGTGCCAGCAGTTTGGCCAGGGGCTATGGCTACACCTTC
13,-,-,TRBJ1-5,TRBV18,CASSPRLDNPQHF,TGTGCCAGCTCACCCCGGTTGGATAATCCCCAGCATTTT
15,TRBD1,-,TRBJ1-1,TRBV28,CASRADRGLTAEAFF,TGTGCCAGCAGGGCAGACAGGGGGCTCACCGCTGAAGCTTTCTTT
18,TRBD2,-,TRBJ2-2,TRBV15,CATSRDFYGVRGTGELFF,TGTGCCACCAGCAGAGATTTTTATGGCGTGCGGGGGACCGGGGAGCTGTTTTTT
14,-,-,TRBJ1-5,TRBV7-2,CASRLPGDNQPQHF,TGTGCCAGCAGGCTCCCCGGCGACAATCAGCCCCAGCATTTT
15,TRBD2,-,TRBJ2-1,TRBV5-5,CASSFSSGNYNEQFF,TGTGCCAGCAGCTTCTCTAGCGGGAATTACAATGAGCAGTTCTTC
14,-,-,TRBJ1-3,TRBV19,CASSSQGAGNTIYF,TGTGCCAGTAGTTCGCAGGGAGCTGGAAACACCATATATTTT
9,-,-,TRBJ1-2,TRBV20-1,CSASYGYTF,TGCAGTGCTAGCTATGGCTACACCTTC
14,TRBD1,-,TRBJ1-1,TRBV7-2,CASRGQGIGTEAFF,TGTGCCAGCAGAGGACAGGGGATTGGGACTGAAGCTTTCTTT
17,TRBD2,-,TRBJ2-1,TRBV7-9,CASSRGLASSSYNEQFF,TGTGCCAGCAGCCGGGGACTAGCCTCGAGCTCCTACAATGAGCAGTTCTTC
15,TRBD2,-,TRBJ2-5,TRBV5-1,CASSLVVAGGETQYF,TGCGCCAGCAGCTTGGTAGTCGCGGGAGGGGAGACCCAGTACTTC
15,TRBD1,once,TRBJ1-5,TRBV7-2,CASSPGTGSNQPQHF,TGTGCCAGCAGCCCTGGGACAGGGAGCAATCAGCCCCAGCATTTT
14,-,-,TRBJ1-2,TRBV7-8,CASSYDRPIYGYTF,TGTGCCAGCAGCTATGACAGACCGATCTATGGCTACACCTTC
15,-,once,TRBJ2-2,TRBV10-1,CASSEGGLNTGELFF,TGCGCCAGCAGTGAAGGCGGGCTGAACACCGGGGAGCTGTTTTTT
18,-,-,TRBJ2-1,TRBV5-1,CASSLVIGNQADYNEQFF,TGCGCCAGCAGCTTGGTTATCGGGAACCAAGCAGACTACAATGAGCAGTTCTTC
16,-,-,TRBJ2-3,TRBV5-1,CASSIGPQYSTDTQYF,TGCGCCAGCAGCATCGGACCTCAATATAGCACAGATACGCAGTATTTT
14,-,-,TRBJ2-1,TRBV9,CASSVLDFYNEQFF,TGTGCCAGCAGCGTATTGGACTTCTACAATGAGCAGTTCTTC
17,TRBD2,-,TRBJ2-5,TRBV28,CASSFFPWTSGRETQYF,TGTGCCAGCAGTTTTTTCCCCTGGACTAGCGGGAGGGAGACCCAGTACTTC
15,TRBD1,-,TRBJ2-4,TRBV28,CASNPTGVSKNIQYF,TGTGCCAGCAACCCGACAGGGGTTAGCAAAAACATTCAGTACTTC
17,-,-,TRBJ2-5,TRBV4-1,CASSQIGSGLYQETQYF,TGCGCCAGCAGCCAAATTGGCTCGGGCTTGTACCAAGAGACCCAGTACTTC
11,-,-,TRBJ2-5,TRBV2,CASSEGKTQYF,TGTGCCAGCAGTGAAGGGAAGACCCAGTACTTC
14,-,-,TRBJ2-2,TRBV19,CASSIVSDSPELFF,TGTGCCAGTAGTATAGTGTCCGACAGTCCTGAGCTGTTTTTT
15,TRBD2,-,TRBJ2-3,TRBV11-3,CASSPGGWKKDTQYF,TGTGCCAGCAGCCCGGGGGGGTGGAAGAAAGATACGCAGTATTTT
10,-,-,TRBJ2-5,TRBV5-8,CASSLGTQYF,TGTGCCAGCAGCTTGGGGACCCAGTACTTC
14,TRBD2,-,TRBJ2-1,TRBV6-5,CASRGLAGNNEQFF,TGTGCCAGCAGAGGACTAGCGGGAAACAATGAGCAGTTCTTC
14,-,-,TRBJ2-5,TRBV2,CASSESRGGETQYF,TGTGCCAGCAGTGAATCCAGGGGAGGGGAGACCCAGTACTTC
11,-,-,TRBJ2-1,TRBV5-4,CASSLVDEQFF,TGTGCCAGCAGCTTGGTCGATGAGCAGTTCTTC
16,TRBD1,-,TRBJ2-6,TRBV6-6,CASQRDREGGANVLTF,TGTGCCAGCCAGCGGGACAGGGAAGGTGGGGCCAACGTCCTGACTTTC
12,-,-,TRBJ1-4,TRBV7-4,CARGVPNEKLFF,TGTGCCAGGGGGGTGCCGAATGAAAAACTGTTTTTT
18,TRBD1,-,TRBJ2-2,TRBV5-1,CASSPGLDRGRRTGELFF,TGCGCCAGCAGCCCGGGGTTGGACAGGGGACGTCGGACCGGGGAGCTGTTTTTT
17,-,few,TRBJ1-5,TRBV7-9,CASSSVWGEGSNQPQHF,TGTGCCAGCAGCTCAGTCTGGGGAGAGGGAAGCAATCAGCCCCAGCATTTT
15,-,-,TRBJ1-5,TRBV28,CASSLGPEGGGIGNF,TGTGCCAGCAGTTTGGGCCCTGAAGGGGGGGGGATAGGGAATTTT
16,TRBD2,-,TRBJ2-1,TRBV5-1,CASSFMGGRGGDEQFF,TGCGCCAGCAGCTTCATGGGCGGGAGGGGAGGCGATGAGCAGTTCTTC
14,TRBD1,-,TRBJ1-4,TRBV19,CASSMQGGSGKLFF,TGTGCCAGTAGTATGCAGGGGGGCAGTGGAAAACTGTTTTTT
14,-,once,TRBJ2-3,TRBV5-4,CASSFSSGSDTQYF,TGTGCCAGCAGCTTTAGTTCAGGGTCAGATACGCAGTATTTT
16,-,-,TRBJ1-2,TRBV6-1,CASSAPLTRGKSGYTF,TGTGCCAGCAGTGCCCCCCTTACCCGGGGGAAAAGTGGCTACACCTTC
16,TRBD2,-,TRBJ2-5,TRBV28,CASSLALAGGQETQYF,TGTGCCAGCAGTTTGGCACTAGCGGGAGGCCAAGAGACCCAGTACTTC
14,TRBD1,-,TRBJ1-2,TRBV5-1,CASSLGMTGSSYTF,TGCGCCAGCAGCTTGGGGATGACAGGGAGTAGCTACACCTTC
13,-,-,TRBJ1-1,TRBV7-2,CASSPDGNTEAFF,TGTGCCAGCAGCCCGGACGGGAACACTGAAGCTTTCTTT
15,-,-,TRBJ2-7,TRBV11-3,CASSLGGRGPTEQYF,TGTGCCAGCAGCTTAGGCGGCAGGGGCCCTACCGAGCAGTACTTC
19,TRBD1,-,TRBJ1-5,TRBV27,CASRKGQGAQKGGNQPQHF,TGTGCCAGCAGGAAAGGACAGGGGGCGCAGAAGGGGGGCAATCAGCCCCAGCATTTT
15,-,once,TRBJ1-1,TRBV30,CAWSVGAGLIAEAFF,TGTGCCTGGAGTGTCGGGGCGGGTTTAATCGCTGAAGCTTTCTTT
16,TRBD2,-,TRBJ2-7,TRBV30,CAWSVPGLGASYEQYF,TGTGCCTGGAGTGTACCCGGACTAGGAGCGAGCTACGAGCAGTACTTC
13,TRBD1,-,TRBJ1-1,TRBV6-5,CASSLTGDTEAFF,TGTGCCAGCAGTCTAACAGGGGACACTGAAGCTTTCTTT
15,TRBD2,-,TRBJ2-1,TRBV5-1,CASSLGLAGYNEQFF,TGCGCCAGCAGCCTGGGACTAGCGGGCTACAATGAGCAGTTCTTC
15,TRBD1,-,TRBJ2-7,TRBV25-1,CASSEVGTGGNEQYF,TGTGCCAGCAGTGAAGTAGGGACAGGGGGTAACGAGCAGTACTTC